This TCR beta chain emerged from a study of T cell responses to AZD1222 COVID-19 vaccine. In the study overall: Both about-4-week and about-12-week second-dose recipients were combined.

On this clone: The target antigen is unknown.

Study-level points and caveats: Just six or seven AZD1222 recipients tested seropositive at baseline. It should be noted that donors were predominantly white British and more often female, and clonal diversity was possibly underestimated.

V lost 4 bases and J lost 9, with 16 bases in between. The germline V gene encodes CDR1 SGHTA and CDR2 FQGNSA. CDR3 length equals 14 residues. Profiled with immunoSEQ multiplex PCR; TCRdb holds only in-frame clones, not every one. The table has roughly 130,000 clones, 75% to 90% seen once. The sequence derives from an adult in good health. The input for sequencing was peripheral blood, taken on day 0 of AZD1222 vaccination. The J gene is TRBJ1-5, the V gene TRBV7-2; D might be TRBD1 (5 bases). The CDR3 DNA sequence: TGTGCCAGCAGCTCCGACGGGGGAATCATGCCCCAGCATTTT. The encoded protein is CASSSDGGIMPQHF.